The present entry profiles one T cell receptor (beta chain) with its context. Its antigen is unidentified. The CDR3 runs to 13 residues. Germline assignment: CDR1 SGHRS and CDR2 YFSETQ. V was trimmed by 1 base and J by 8 bases, leaving 12 bases between them. These data are taken from a study of cytotoxic CD8 clonotypes in ibrutinib-treated CLL. Study-level points and caveats: Clonality went up at ibrutinib response and then declined back toward baseline at progression.

Assay used: immunoSEQ multiplex PCR; TCRdb lists only in-frame clones, some missing. The top ten hold about 2.1% of the sample, which has over 100,000 clones, around 85% seen once. The source of this sequence is a human donor with chronic lymphocytic leukemia. The rearrangement links TRBV5-1 to TRBJ1-2; D is unresolved. Specimen: PBMCs, collected after 24 months of ibrutinib treatment. For the CDR3, the DNA is TGCGCCAGCAGCTTGAATGTAGTAGACGGCTACACCTTC. Translation: CASSLNVVDGYTF.